The 9 T cell receptor beta chains reported below all come from one sample, sequenced in a study of graft-versus-host responses after intestinal transplantation. No antigen has been assigned to these receptors. The data were produced by immunoSEQ multiplex PCR, yet TCRdb's version contains in-frame clones alone and is incomplete. This sample carries around 130,000 clones, roughly 92% of them seen once, and the ten largest clones take over 0.15%. The source material was unstimulated CD4+ T cells sorted from spleen or lymph node cells, sampled before intestinal transplant. The receptors derive from a human donor who received an intestinal transplant.

V gene TRBV7-9 combines with J gene TRBJ2-2; D is uncertain. Trimming took off 1 base at V and 9 bases at J, with 6 bases between the two ends. The CDR3 has 12 residues. From germline, CDR1 is SEHNR and CDR2 FQNEAQ (reference sequence). The CDR3 protein is CASSLEVRELFF. The CDR3 nucleotides are TGTGCCAGCAGCTTAGAGGTCCGGGAGCTGTTTTTT.

The CDR3 nucleotides read TGTGCCAGCCTTAAGGGAGCGGGAGCCTACGAGCAGTACTTC. Residues: CASLKGAGAYEQYF. The genes are TRBV11-3 and TRBJ2-7; 8 bases align to TRBD2. V trimming: 8 bases; J trimming: 2 bases; junction bases outside the gene matches: 8. This CDR3 has 14 amino acids. In germline, CDR1 is SGHNT, CDR2 YENEEA.

V usage is TRBV30 and J usage is TRBJ1-2; 8 bases are shared with TRBD1. CDR1 is GTSNPN, CDR2 SVGIG, per germline (reference sequence). The CDR3 totals 14 residues. With V trimmed by 4 bases and J by 4 bases, 8 bases remained unmatched. The CDR3, as DNA: TGTGCCTGGACCCCAGGGGGCGCCTTCTATGGCTACACCTTC. Protein: CAWTPGGAFYGYTF.

The chain couples TRBV5-1 to TRBJ2-1, with 9 bases matching TRBD2. V trimming: 1 base; J trimming: 9 bases; junction bases outside the gene matches: 8. Per germline, CDR1 SGHRS and CDR2 YFSETQ. This CDR3 contains 15 residues. CDR3 residues: CASSLSGGKTSEQFF. The CDR3 DNA reads as TGCGCCAGCAGCTTGAGCGGGGGGAAGACTAGTGAGCAGTTCTTC.

This chain links TRBV11-3 with TRBJ2-3; TRBD2 matches at 9 bases. With V trimmed by 6 bases and J by 6 bases, 7 bases remained unmatched. Germline loops: CDR1 SGHNT, CDR2 YENEEA. This CDR3 has 14 amino acids. CDR3 amino acids: CASSSERGADTQYF. DNA for the CDR3: TGTGCCAGCAGTTCTGAGCGGGGGGCCGATACGCAGTATTTT.

The CDR3 here is CASSLDGGETQYF. In DNA, the CDR3 is TGTGCCAGCAGCTTAGATGGGGGGGAGACCCAGTACTTC. J is TRBJ2-5 and V is TRBV11-3, with a tentative D call TRBD2 (6 bases). The V gene's germline CDR1 is SGHNT and CDR2 YENEEA. This CDR3 region has 13 residues. V lost 0 bases and J 5 bases, leaving 7 bases between the germline ends.

The rearrangement uses TRBV11-2 and TRBJ1-1; D ambiguous. The CDR3 spans 14 residues. CDR1 is SGHAT and CDR2 is FQNNGV in the germline V gene. V lost 2 bases, J lost 1 base, and 8 bases lay in between. The CDR3: CASSLQSGNTEAFF. The CDR3 DNA follows: TGTGCCAGCAGCTTACAATCGGGGAACACTGAAGCTTTCTTT.

The V gene is TRBV5-6, the J gene TRBJ1-6; tentatively, D is TRBD1 (5 bases). V lost 2 bases to trimming and J lost 9 bases, with 18 bases between them. Per the germline V gene, CDR1 is SGHDT and CDR2 is YYEEEE. This CDR3 comprises 16 residues. CDR3 in amino acids: CASSFSSGGGGSPLHF. CDR3 nucleotide sequence: TGTGCCAGCAGCTTCTCCTCGGGGGGGGGAGGTTCACCCCTCCACTTT.

V usage is TRBV30 and J usage is TRBJ1-1, with D perhaps TRBD1 (6 bases). Germline CDR1 reads GTSNPN; CDR2 reads SVGIG (reference sequence). This CDR3 has 15 residues. Trimming removed 5 bases at V and 3 bases at J, with 19 bases between. DNA for the CDR3: TGTGCCTGGGGTTCTAAGACAGGTTGGGACACTGAAGCTTTCTTT. Its protein is CAWGSKTGWDTEAFF.